These 5 T cell receptor beta chains came from one sample sequenced in a study of blood T cell repertoires in COVID-19. Profiled with immunoSEQ multiplex PCR; TCRdb holds only in-frame clones, not every one. The sample includes approximately 300,000 clones, around 87% of them seen just once. The sequenced material came from peripheral blood. The receptors derive from a woman in her forties or fifties who had recovered from COVID-19.

V and J are TRBV6-2 or TRBV6-3 and TRBJ1-2, with TRBD1 matching over 9 bases. The germline V gene has CDR1 MNHEY and CDR2 SVGEGT. CDR3 length: 15 amino acids. The ends lost 5 bases at V and 5 bases at J; junction bases unmatched: 9. The CDR3: CASSDPGQGFYGYTF. DNA of the CDR3: TGTGCCAGCAGTGACCCGGGACAGGGTTTTTATGGCTACACCTTC.

The rearrangement joins TRBV5-1 to TRBJ2-2; D perhaps matches TRBD1 (5 bases). The CDR3 is 14 residues long. The germline gives CDR1 SGHRS, CDR2 YFSETQ. V was shortened by 1 base and J by 4 bases, with 8 bases between the two germline ends. The CDR3 spells CASSLFDSTGELFF. The CDR3 DNA is TGCGCCAGCAGCTTGTTCGACAGCACCGGGGAGCTGTTTTTT.

The gene calls are TRBV14 and TRBJ2-3; no definite D call. Looked up from germline, CDR1 is SGHDN and CDR2 is FVKESK. The CDR3 is 15 residues long. V was pared by 3 bases and J by 1 base, with 11 bases between. The CDR3 nucleotides are TGTGCCAGCAGCCATACGTCACGGGGCACAGATACGCAGTATTTT. Protein: CASSHTSRGTDTQYF. Filled out from reference TRBV14 and TRBJ2-3, the complete variable domain reads EAGVTQFPSHSVIEKGQTVTLRCDPISGHDNLYWYRRVMGKEIKFLLHFVKESKQDESGMPNNRFLAERTGGTYSTLKVQPAELEDSGVYFCASSHTSRGTDTQYFGPGTRLTVL.

The rearrangement uses TRBV2 and TRBJ1-4; maybe TRBD1 (6 bases). Deletions cut 6 bases from V and 4 bases from J, with 15 bases between. Germline V gives CDR1 SNHLY, CDR2 FYNNEI. CDR3 size: 15 residues. CDR3 in amino acids: CASSVPLGHNEKLFF. CDR3 DNA sequence: TGTGCCAGCAGCGTACCTCTGGGACATAATGAAAAACTGTTTTTT.

This rearrangement joins TRBV19 to TRBJ1-1; TRBD1 might be the D (6 bases). The ends were cut back, 11 bases at V and 5 bases at J, with 27 bases in the middle. Germline V lookup: CDR1 LNHDA, CDR2 SQIVND (reference sequence). The CDR3 is 16 residues long. The CDR3 reads CAARTVFGGGPTEAFF. The CDR3 nucleotides are TGTGCCGCAAGGACCGTCTTTGGGGGGGGCCCTACTGAAGCTTTCTTT.